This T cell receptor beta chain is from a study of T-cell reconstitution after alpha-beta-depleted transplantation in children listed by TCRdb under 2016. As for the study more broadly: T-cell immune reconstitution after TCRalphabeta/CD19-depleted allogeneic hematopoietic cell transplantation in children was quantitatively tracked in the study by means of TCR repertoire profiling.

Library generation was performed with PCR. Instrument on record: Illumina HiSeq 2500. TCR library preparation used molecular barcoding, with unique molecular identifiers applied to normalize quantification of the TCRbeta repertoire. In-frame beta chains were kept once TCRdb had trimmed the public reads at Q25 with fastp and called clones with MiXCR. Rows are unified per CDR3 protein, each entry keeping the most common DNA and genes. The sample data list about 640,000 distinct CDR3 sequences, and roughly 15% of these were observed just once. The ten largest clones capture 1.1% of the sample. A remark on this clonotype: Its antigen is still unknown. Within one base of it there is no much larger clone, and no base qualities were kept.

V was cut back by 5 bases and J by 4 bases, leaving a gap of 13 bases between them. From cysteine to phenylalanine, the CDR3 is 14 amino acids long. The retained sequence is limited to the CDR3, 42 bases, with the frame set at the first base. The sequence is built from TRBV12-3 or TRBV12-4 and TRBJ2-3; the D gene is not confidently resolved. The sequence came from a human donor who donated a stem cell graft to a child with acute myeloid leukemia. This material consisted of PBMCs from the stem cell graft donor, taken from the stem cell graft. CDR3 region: CASSPELRSDTQYF. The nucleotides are TGTGCCAGCAGTCCCGAGCTTCGGTCAGATACGCAGTATTTT.